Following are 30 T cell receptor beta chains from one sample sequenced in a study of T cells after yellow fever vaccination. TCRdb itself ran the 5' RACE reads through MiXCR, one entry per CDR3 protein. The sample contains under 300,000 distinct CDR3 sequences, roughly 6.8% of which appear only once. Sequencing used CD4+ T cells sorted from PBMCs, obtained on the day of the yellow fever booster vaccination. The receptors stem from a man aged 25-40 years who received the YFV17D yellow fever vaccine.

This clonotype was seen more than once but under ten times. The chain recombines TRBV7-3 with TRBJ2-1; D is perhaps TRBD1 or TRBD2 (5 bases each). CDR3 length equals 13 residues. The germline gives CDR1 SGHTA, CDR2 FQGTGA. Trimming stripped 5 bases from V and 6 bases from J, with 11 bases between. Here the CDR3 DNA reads TGTGCCAGCAGCCGGAGAGGGGTCAATGAGCAGTTCTTC. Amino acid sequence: CASSRRGVNEQFF.

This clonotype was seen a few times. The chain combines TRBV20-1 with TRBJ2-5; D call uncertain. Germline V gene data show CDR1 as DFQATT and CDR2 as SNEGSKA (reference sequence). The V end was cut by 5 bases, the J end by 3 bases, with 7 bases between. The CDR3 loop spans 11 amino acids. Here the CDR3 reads CSARAEETQYF. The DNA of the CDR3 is TGCAGTGCTCGCGCCGAAGAGACCCAGTACTTC.

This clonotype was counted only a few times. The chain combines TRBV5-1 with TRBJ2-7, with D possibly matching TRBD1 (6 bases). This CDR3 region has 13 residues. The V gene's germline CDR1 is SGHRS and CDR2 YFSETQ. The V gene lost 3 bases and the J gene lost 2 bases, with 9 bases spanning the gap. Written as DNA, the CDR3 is TGCGCCAGCAGCTGGGACAATCCCTACGAGCAGTACTTC. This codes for CASSWDNPYEQYF.

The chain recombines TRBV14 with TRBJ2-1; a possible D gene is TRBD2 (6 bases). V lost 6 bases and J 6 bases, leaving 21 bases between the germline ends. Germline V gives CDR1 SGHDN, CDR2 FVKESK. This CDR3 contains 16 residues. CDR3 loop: CASSQKEGIILNEQFF. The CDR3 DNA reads TGTGCCAGCAGTCAAAAGGAGGGCATAATCCTCAATGAGCAGTTCTTC.

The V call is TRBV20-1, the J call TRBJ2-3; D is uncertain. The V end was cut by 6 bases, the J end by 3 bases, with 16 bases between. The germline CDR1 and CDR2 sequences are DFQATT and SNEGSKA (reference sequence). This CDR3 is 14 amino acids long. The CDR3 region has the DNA TGCAGTGCCCCGAGTCGACACAATACAGATACGCAGTATTTT. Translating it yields CSAPSRHNTDTQYF.

In nucleotides, the CDR3 is TGCGCCAGCAGTGAGCGGTCTAGCGGGATTGGAAAGAGAACGCAGTATTTT. Protein: CASSERSSGIGKRTQYF. The chain has TRBV10-2 and TRBJ2-3; 9 bases fit TRBD2. V was clipped by 2 bases and J by 9 bases; unmatched bases: 15. This CDR3 has 17 residues. Germline V gives CDR1 WSHSY, CDR2 SAAADI.

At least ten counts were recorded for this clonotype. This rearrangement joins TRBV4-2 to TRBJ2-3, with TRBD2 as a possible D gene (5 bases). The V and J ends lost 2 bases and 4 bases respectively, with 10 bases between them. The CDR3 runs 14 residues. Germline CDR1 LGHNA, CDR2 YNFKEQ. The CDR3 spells CASSQTSGSDTQYF. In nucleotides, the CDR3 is TGTGCCAGCAGCCAAACGTCGGGGTCAGATACGCAGTATTTT.

CDR3 sequence reads: CSARDSGSWVEQYF. CDR3 bases: TGCAGTGCTAGAGATAGCGGGAGCTGGGTCGAGCAGTACTTC. V gene TRBV20-1 combines with J gene TRBJ2-7, with TRBD2 matching over 9 bases. Per the germline V gene, CDR1 is DFQATT and CDR2 is SNEGSKA (reference sequence). The CDR3 extends over 14 amino acids. V lost 0 bases to trimming and J lost 6 bases; unmatched junction nucleotides: 6.

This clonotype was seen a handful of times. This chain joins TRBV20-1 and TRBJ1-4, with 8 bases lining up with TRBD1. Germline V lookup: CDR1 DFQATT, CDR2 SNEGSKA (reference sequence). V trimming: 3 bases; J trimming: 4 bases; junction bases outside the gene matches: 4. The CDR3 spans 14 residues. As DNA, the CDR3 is TGCAGTGCTAGGTTAACAGGGGGTAATGAAAAACTGTTTTTT. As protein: CSARLTGGNEKLFF.

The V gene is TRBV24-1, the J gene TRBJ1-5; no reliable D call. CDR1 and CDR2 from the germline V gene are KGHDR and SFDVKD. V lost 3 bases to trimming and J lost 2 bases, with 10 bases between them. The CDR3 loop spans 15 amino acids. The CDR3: CATSDARNRNQPQHF. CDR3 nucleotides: TGTGCCACCAGTGATGCGCGGAATCGCAATCAGCCCCAGCATTTT.

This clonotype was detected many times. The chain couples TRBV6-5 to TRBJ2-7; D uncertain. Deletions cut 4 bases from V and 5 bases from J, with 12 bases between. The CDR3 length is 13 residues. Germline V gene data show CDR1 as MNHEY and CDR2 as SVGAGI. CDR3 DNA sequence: TGTGCCAGCAGTTCCCTAGTGATCCACGAGCAGTACTTC. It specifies CASSSLVIHEQYF.

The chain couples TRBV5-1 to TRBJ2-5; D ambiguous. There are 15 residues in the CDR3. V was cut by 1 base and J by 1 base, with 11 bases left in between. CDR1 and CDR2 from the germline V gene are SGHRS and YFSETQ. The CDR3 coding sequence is TGCGCCAGCAGCTTGAACACGGGCCCCCAAGAGACCCAGTACTTC. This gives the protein CASSLNTGPQETQYF.

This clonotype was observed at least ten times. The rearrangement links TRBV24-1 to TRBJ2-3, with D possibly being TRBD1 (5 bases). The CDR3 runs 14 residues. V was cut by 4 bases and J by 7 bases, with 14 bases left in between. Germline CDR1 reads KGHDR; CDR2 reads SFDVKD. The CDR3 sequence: CATSETTGYHTQYF. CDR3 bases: TGTGCCACCAGTGAAACAACAGGATACCATACGCAGTATTTT.

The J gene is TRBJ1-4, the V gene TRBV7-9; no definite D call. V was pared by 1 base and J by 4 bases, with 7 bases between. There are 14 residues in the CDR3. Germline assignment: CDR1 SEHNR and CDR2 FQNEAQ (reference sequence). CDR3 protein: CASSLERDNEKLFF. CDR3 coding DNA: TGTGCCAGCAGCTTAGAACGCGATAATGAAAAACTGTTTTTT.

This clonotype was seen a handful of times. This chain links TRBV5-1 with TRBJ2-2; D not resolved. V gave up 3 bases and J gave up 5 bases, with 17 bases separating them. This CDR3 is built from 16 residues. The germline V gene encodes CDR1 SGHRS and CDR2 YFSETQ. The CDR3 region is CASSSKPGPQTGELFF. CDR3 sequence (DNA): TGCGCCAGCAGCTCAAAACCGGGCCCTCAGACCGGGGAGCTGTTTTTT.

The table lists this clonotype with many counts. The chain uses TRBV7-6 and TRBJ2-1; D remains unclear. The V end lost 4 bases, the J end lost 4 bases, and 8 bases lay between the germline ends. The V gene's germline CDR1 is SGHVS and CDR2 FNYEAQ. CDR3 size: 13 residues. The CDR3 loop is CASSSDTYNEQFF. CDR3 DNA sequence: TGTGCCAGCAGCTCTGACACGTACAATGAGCAGTTCTTC.

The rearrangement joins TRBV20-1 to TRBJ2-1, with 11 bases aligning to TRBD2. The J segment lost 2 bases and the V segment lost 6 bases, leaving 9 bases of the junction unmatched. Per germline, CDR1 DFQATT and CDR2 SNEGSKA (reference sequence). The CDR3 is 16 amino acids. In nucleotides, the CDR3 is TGCAGTGCCGCCGGGACTAGCGGAAAAACCTACAATGAGCAGTTCTTC. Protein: CSAAGTSGKTYNEQFF.

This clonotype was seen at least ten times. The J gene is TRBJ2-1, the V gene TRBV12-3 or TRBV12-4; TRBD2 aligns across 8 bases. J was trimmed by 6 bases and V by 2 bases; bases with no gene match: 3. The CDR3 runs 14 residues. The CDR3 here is CASSLWTSLNEQFF. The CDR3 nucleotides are TGTGCCAGCAGTTTATGGACTAGCCTCAATGAGCAGTTCTTC.

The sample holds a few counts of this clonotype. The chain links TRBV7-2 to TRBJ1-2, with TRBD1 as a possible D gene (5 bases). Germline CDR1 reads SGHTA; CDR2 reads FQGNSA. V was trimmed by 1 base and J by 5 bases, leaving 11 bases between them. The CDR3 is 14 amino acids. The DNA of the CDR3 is TGTGCCAGCAGCTTAGATCAGGGCCGGTATGGCTACACCTTC. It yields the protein CASSLDQGRYGYTF.

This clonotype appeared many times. CDR3 region: CASSATGTEDTQYF. The CDR3, as DNA: TGCGCCAGCAGCGCGACCGGGACAGAAGATACGCAGTATTTT. The chain carries TRBV5-1 and TRBJ2-3, with 7 positions matching TRBD1. The J segment lost 5 bases and the V segment lost 4 bases, leaving 7 bases of the junction unmatched. From germline, CDR1 is SGHRS and CDR2 YFSETQ. This CDR3 is 14 amino acids long. Full variable domain (missing parts from reference TRBV5-1 and TRBJ2-3): KAGVTQTPRYLIKTRGQQVTLSCSPISGHRSVSWYQQTPGQGLQFLFEYFSETQRNKGNFPGRFSGRQFSNSRSEMNVSTLELGDSALYLCASSATGTEDTQYFGPGTRLTVL.

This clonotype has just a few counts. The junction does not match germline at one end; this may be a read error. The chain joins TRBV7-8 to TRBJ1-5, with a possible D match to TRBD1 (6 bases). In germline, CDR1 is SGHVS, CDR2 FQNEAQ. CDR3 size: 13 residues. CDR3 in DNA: TGTGCCAGCAGCCTAGCGGGGGCCCAGCCCCAGCATTTT. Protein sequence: CASSLAGAQPQHF. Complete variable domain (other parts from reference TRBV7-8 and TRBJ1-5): GAGVSQSPRYKVAKRGQDVALRCDPISGHVSLFWYQQALGQGPEFLTYFQNEAQLDKSGLPSDRFFAERPEGSVSTLKIQRTQQEDSAVYLCASSLAGAQPQHFGDGTRLSIL.

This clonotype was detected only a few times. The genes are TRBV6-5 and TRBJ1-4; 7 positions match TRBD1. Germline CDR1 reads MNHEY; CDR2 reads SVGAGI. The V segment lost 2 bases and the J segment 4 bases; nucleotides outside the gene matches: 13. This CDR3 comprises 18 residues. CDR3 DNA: TGTGCCAGCAGTTACCGGGGGGACAGCTTGGGAAGTAATGAAAAACTGTTTTTT. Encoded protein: CASSYRGDSLGSNEKLFF.

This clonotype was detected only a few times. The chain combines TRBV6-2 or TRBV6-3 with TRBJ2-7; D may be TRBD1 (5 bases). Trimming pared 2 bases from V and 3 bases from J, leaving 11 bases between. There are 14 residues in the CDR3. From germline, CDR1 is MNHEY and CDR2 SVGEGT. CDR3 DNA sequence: TGTGCCAGCAGTTACCTGACAGAGAACTACGAGCAGTACTTC. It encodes CASSYLTENYEQYF.

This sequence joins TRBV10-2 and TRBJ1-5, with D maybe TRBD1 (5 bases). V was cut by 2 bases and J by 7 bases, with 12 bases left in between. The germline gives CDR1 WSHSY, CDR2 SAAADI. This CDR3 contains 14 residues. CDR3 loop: CASSETGGWQPQHF. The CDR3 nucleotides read TGCGCCAGCAGTGAGACCGGGGGTTGGCAGCCCCAGCATTTT.

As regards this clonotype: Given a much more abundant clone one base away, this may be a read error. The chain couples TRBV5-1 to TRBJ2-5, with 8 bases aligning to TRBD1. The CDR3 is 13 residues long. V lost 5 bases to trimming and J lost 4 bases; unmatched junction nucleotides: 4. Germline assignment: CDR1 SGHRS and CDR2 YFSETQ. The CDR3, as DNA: TGCGCCAGCAGTGAGGGACAGGCAGAGACCCAGTACTTC. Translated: CASSEGQAETQYF.

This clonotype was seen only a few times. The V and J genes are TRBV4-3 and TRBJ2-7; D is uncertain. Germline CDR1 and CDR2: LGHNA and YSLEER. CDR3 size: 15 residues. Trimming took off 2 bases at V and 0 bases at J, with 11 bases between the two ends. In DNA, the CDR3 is TGCGCCAGCAGCCAAACGGACGGATACTCCTACGAGCAGTACTTC. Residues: CASSQTDGYSYEQYF.

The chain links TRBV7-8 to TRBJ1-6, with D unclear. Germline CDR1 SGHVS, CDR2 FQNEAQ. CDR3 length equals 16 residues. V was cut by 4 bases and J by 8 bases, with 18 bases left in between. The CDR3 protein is CASSSRALHTDSPLHF. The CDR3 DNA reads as TGTGCCAGCAGCTCCCGGGCCTTACATACCGATTCACCCCTCCACTTT.

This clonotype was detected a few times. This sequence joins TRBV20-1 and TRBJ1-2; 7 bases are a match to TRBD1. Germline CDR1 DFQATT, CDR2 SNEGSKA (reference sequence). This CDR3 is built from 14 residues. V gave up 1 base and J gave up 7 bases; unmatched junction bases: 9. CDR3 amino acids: CSARAQGDSLGYTF. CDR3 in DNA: TGCAGTGCTAGAGCCCAGGGGGACAGTCTTGGCTACACCTTC.

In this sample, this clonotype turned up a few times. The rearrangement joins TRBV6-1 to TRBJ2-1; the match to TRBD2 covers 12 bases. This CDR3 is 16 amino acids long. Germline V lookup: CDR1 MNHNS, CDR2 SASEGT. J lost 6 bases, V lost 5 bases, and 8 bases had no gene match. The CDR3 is CASSRTSGIPVNEQFF. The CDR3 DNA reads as TGTGCCAGCAGTCGGACTAGCGGGATACCGGTCAATGAGCAGTTCTTC.

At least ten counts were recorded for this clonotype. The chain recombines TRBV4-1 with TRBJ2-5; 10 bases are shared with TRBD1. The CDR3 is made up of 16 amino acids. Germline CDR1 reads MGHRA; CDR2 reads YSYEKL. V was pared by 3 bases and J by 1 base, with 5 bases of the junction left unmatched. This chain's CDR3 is CASSHSGQGSQETQYF. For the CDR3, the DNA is TGCGCCAGCAGCCACTCGGGACAGGGGAGCCAAGAGACCCAGTACTTC.